This T cell receptor beta chain was profiled in a study of blood T cell repertoires in COVID-19. Looking at the study overall: Sample material is recorded as cDNA or gDNA derived from T cells, B-cell-depleted T cells, or PBMCs.

CDR1 and CDR2 from the germline V gene are WNHNN and SYGVQD (reference sequence). CDR3 size: 16 residues. V lost 2 bases to trimming and J lost 2 bases, with 10 bases between them. The Seattle patients, enrolled during active infection, were followed longitudinally. The protocol was immunoSEQ multiplex PCR, while the TCRdb copy is restricted to in-frame clones and leaves out a portion. The sample carries roughly 250,000 clones, about 86% recorded once. This clone came up a few times. Sequenced sample: peripheral blood. This clonotype was sampled from a person aged 70 to 85 with COVID-19, enrolled during active disease. The chain uses TRBV10-1 and TRBJ2-6; D gene uncertain. The CDR3 loop is CASSEVGPAGANVLTF. The CDR3 bases are TGCGCCAGCAGTGAGGTTGGGCCTGCTGGGGCCAACGTCCTGACTTTC.